Listed below are T cell receptor beta chains from one sample, sequenced in a study of CD8 T cells in ankylosing spondylitis. TCRdb called the 5' RACE reads again in MiXCR, with one record for every CDR3 protein. The sample yields 150,000 to 250,000 distinct CDR3 sequences, about 13% seen once. Sequencing used blood, either unsorted or a sorted T cell fraction (not recorded which). The receptor set was obtained from a male donor with ankylosing spondylitis or in good health (not recorded which). The CDR3 runs from the conserved cysteine through the conserved F or W. D genes are given only for firm matches. For some rows the clone size is stated as once, few or many, or as a class when expanded; others skip it.

D: NA; size: NA; J: TRBJ2-5; V: TRBV5-1; DNA: TGCGCCAGCAACCAACAGGGTGAGACCCAGTACTTC; CDR3: CASNQQGETQYF
D: NA; size: NA; J: TRBJ2-7; V: TRBV2; DNA: TGTGCCAGCATAGGGGGACTCTCATACGAGCAGTACTTC; CDR3: CASIGGLSYEQYF
D: NA; size: few; J: TRBJ2-1; V: TRBV30; DNA: TGTGCCTGGAGTGTGAAGGGTAATGGCAATGAGCAGTTCTTC; CDR3: CAWSVKGNGNEQFF
D: NA; size: few; J: TRBJ2-3; V: TRBV3-1; DNA: TGTGCCAGCAGCCAAGATGGCGGGCGGGGCGGCCTGTATTTT; CDR3: CASSQDGGRGGLYF
D: TRBD1; size: many; J: TRBJ1-2; V: TRBV5-1; DNA: TGCGCCAGCAGCTTGTGGACAGGGGGAAGCTATGGCTACACCTTC; CDR3: CASSLWTGGSYGYTF
D: NA; size: few; J: TRBJ2-7; V: TRBV20-1; DNA: TGCAGTGCTAGAATGGCAGCGACCTACACCACCTCCTACGAGCAGTACTTC; CDR3: CSARMAATYTTSYEQYF
D: NA; size: many; J: TRBJ2-5; V: TRBV4-1; DNA: TGCGCCAGCAGCCAAGAAGCGAGGAAAGAGACCCAGTACTTC; CDR3: CASSQEARKETQYF
D: NA; size: many; J: TRBJ2-3; V: TRBV12-3/TRBV12-4; DNA: TGTGCCAGCAGTGTCAGGCATACGCAGTATTTT; CDR3: CASSVRHTQYF
D: TRBD1; size: NA; J: TRBJ2-7; V: TRBV20-1; DNA: TGCAGTGCTAGGTCACAGGGGGATTCGTCCTACGAGCAGTACTTC; CDR3: CSARSQGDSSYEQYF
D: NA; size: NA; J: TRBJ2-1; V: TRBV27; DNA: TGTGCCAGCAGTCCGACGGGGGCGCCACGTTGGAATGAGCAGTTCTTC; CDR3: CASSPTGAPRWNEQFF
D: NA; size: NA; J: TRBJ2-2; V: TRBV11-1; DNA: TGTGCCAGCAGCTTAGAGACGGGAGATAACACCGGGGAGCTGTTTTTT; CDR3: CASSLETGDNTGELFF
D: NA; size: many; J: TRBJ2-7; V: TRBV4-2; DNA: TGTGCCAGCAGCCAAGAAGAGGGCTACCCTCTCTACGAGCAGTACTTC; CDR3: CASSQEEGYPLYEQYF
D: NA; size: many; J: TRBJ2-5; V: TRBV5-1; DNA: TGCGCCAGCAACCTGAGGAACCCCCAAGAGACCCAGTACTTC; CDR3: CASNLRNPQETQYF
D: TRBD2; size: few; J: TRBJ2-7; V: TRBV4-1; DNA: TGCGCCAGCAGCCCGTCCGGGAAGAGCGGGGGGGACTCCTACGAGCAGTACTTC; CDR3: CASSPSGKSGGDSYEQYF
D: NA; size: NA; J: TRBJ2-3; V: TRBV24-1; DNA: TGTGCCACTCGGGGGCCTAGCACAGATACGCAGTATTTT; CDR3: CATRGPSTDTQYF
D: NA; size: few; J: TRBJ1-2; V: TRBV5-1; DNA: TGCGCCAGCAGCCTCTACCCGGATAGCAACTATGGCTACACCTTC; CDR3: CASSLYPDSNYGYTF
D: TRBD2; size: NA; J: TRBJ2-7; V: TRBV13; DNA: TGTGCCAGCAGCTCTCATATTCCTAGCGGGAGCGGGTTGGACGAGCAGTACTTC; CDR3: CASSSHIPSGSGLDEQYF
D: NA; size: NA; J: TRBJ2-7; V: TRBV4-1; DNA: TGCGCCAGCAGCCCCGTCCGCACCCGTCAGGGATACGAGCAGTACTTC; CDR3: CASSPVRTRQGYEQYF
D: TRBD2; size: NA; J: TRBJ2-2; V: TRBV20-1; DNA: TGCAGTGCCGGGGGGCGGGGGGCCGGGGAGCTGTTTTTT; CDR3: CSAGGRGAGELFF
D: NA; size: NA; J: TRBJ2-1; V: TRBV4-1; DNA: TGCGCCAGCAGCCAAGAAGGGGTCGGTGAGCAGTTCTTC; CDR3: CASSQEGVGEQFF
D: TRBD1; size: few; J: TRBJ2-3; V: TRBV10-3; DNA: TGTGCCATCAGTGACCCTGGACAGGAGAACACAGATACGCAGTATTTT; CDR3: CAISDPGQENTDTQYF
D: NA; size: few; J: TRBJ2-6; V: TRBV20-1; DNA: TGCAGTGCTGTCGGGATTGGGGCCAACGTCCTGACTTTC; CDR3: CSAVGIGANVLTF
D: NA; size: few; J: TRBJ2-5; V: TRBV12-3/TRBV12-4; DNA: TGTGCCAGCAGCCCAAGGGGGGAAGGAGAGACCCAGTACTTC; CDR3: CASSPRGEGETQYF
D: NA; size: few; J: TRBJ1-5; V: TRBV27; DNA: TGTGCCAGCAGTACGATGGACAGAAATCAGCCCCAGCATTTT; CDR3: CASSTMDRNQPQHF
D: NA; size: many; J: TRBJ1-1; V: TRBV5-1; DNA: TGCGCCAGCAGGCTGGGCTCAGCACCCTCTTCTGAAGCTTTCTTT; CDR3: CASRLGSAPSSEAFF
D: NA; size: few; J: TRBJ2-7; V: TRBV4-1; DNA: TGCGCCAGCAGCCCCACCCCCGGCGCAGACTTTCCCTACGAGCAGTACTTC; CDR3: CASSPTPGADFPYEQYF
D: TRBD2; size: few; J: TRBJ2-1; V: TRBV19; DNA: TGTGCCAGTAGTATCGCTCTCTGGCGGGAGTTTAACAATGAGCAGTTCTTC; CDR3: CASSIALWREFNNEQFF
D: NA; size: NA; J: TRBJ1-2; V: TRBV5-1; DNA: TGCGCCAGCAGCTTGGGGGACGGATTCTATGGCTACACCTTC; CDR3: CASSLGDGFYGYTF
D: NA; size: few; J: TRBJ2-5; V: TRBV6-1; DNA: TGTGCCAGCAGGTCCAGACAGGAAGAGACCCAGTACTTC; CDR3: CASRSRQEETQYF
D: NA; size: NA; J: TRBJ2-3; V: TRBV2; DNA: TGTGCCAGCAGTGTTGGGAGTTACCCAGATACGCAGTATTTT; CDR3: CASSVGSYPDTQYF
D: NA; size: few; J: TRBJ2-7; V: TRBV10-2; DNA: TGCGCCAGCACTTTGGACAGAGCCTACGAGCAGTACTTC; CDR3: CASTLDRAYEQYF
D: NA; size: many; J: TRBJ2-3; V: TRBV6-1; DNA: TGTGCCACTCTGGTGGTAGCCACAGATACGCAGTATTTT; CDR3: CATLVVATDTQYF
D: NA; size: NA; J: TRBJ2-2; V: TRBV9; DNA: TGTGCCAGCAGCGTACAGTCAGGGCTCACCGGGGAGCTGTTTTTT; CDR3: CASSVQSGLTGELFF
D: TRBD2; size: few; J: TRBJ2-1; V: TRBV19; DNA: TGTGCCAGTAGAATAGCGGGAGGGGAACTCTCCTACAATGAGCAGTTCTTC; CDR3: CASRIAGGELSYNEQFF
D: NA; size: many; J: TRBJ2-7; V: TRBV5-1; DNA: TGCGCCAGCTCGGCCGGGGGACAGAACCACGAGCAGTACTTC; CDR3: CASSAGGQNHEQYF
D: NA; size: few; J: TRBJ1-4; V: TRBV15; DNA: TGTGCCACCAGCAACGTTAGGGACGGGGGGGAAAAACTGTTTTTT; CDR3: CATSNVRDGGEKLFF
D: NA; size: NA; J: TRBJ2-2; V: TRBV12-3/TRBV12-4; DNA: TGTGCCAGCAGTTTGGGCAGGGCCGGGGAGCTGTTTTTT; CDR3: CASSLGRAGELFF
D: TRBD2; size: NA; J: TRBJ2-3; V: TRBV20-1; DNA: TGCAGAGCTAGAGCACGAGCTGCTAGCGGCCATAGCACAGATACGCAGTATTTT; CDR3: CRARARAASGHSTDTQYF
D: NA; size: NA; J: TRBJ2-1; V: TRBV4-1; DNA: TGCGCCAGCAGCCAAGTCTACAATGAGCAGTTCTTC; CDR3: CASSQVYNEQFF
D: TRBD2; size: few; J: TRBJ2-5; V: TRBV12-3/TRBV12-4; DNA: TGTGCCAGCAGCGGGAGGGTCCTAGAGACCCAGTACTTC; CDR3: CASSGRVLETQYF
D: NA; size: NA; J: TRBJ1-5; V: TRBV7-9; DNA: TGTGCCAGCAGCTTAGGCGGGGGAGGGCAGCCCCAGCATTTT; CDR3: CASSLGGGGQPQHF
D: TRBD1; size: many; J: TRBJ2-1; V: TRBV9; DNA: TGTGCCAGCAGCGGGACAGGAATTGACTACAATGAGCAGTTCTTC; CDR3: CASSGTGIDYNEQFF
D: NA; size: NA; J: TRBJ1-6; V: TRBV6-6; DNA: TGTGCCAGCACTCAGACGGAAAATTCACCCCTCCACTTT; CDR3: CASTQTENSPLHF
D: TRBD2; size: few; J: TRBJ2-1; V: TRBV5-6; DNA: TGTGCCAGCAGCCCGGGACTAGCGGGAGTGGGGAATGAGCAGTTCTTC; CDR3: CASSPGLAGVGNEQFF
D: TRBD2; size: few; J: TRBJ2-2; V: TRBV5-1; DNA: TGCGCCAGCAGCACGAGGACTAGCGAGGTGGGCGGGGAGCTGTTTTTT; CDR3: CASSTRTSEVGGELFF
D: NA; size: many; J: TRBJ2-7; V: TRBV3-1; DNA: TGTGCCAGCAGCCAAGATCCAACGACAGGAACCTACGAGCAGTACTTC; CDR3: CASSQDPTTGTYEQYF
D: NA; size: few; J: TRBJ2-7; V: TRBV5-1; DNA: TGCGCCAGCAGCTTGAGTCCAACGCACGAGCAGTACTTC; CDR3: CASSLSPTHEQYF
D: TRBD1; size: many; J: TRBJ2-6; V: TRBV9; DNA: TGTGCTTCAGGGGGCTCTGGGGCCAACGTCCTGACTTTC; CDR3: CASGGSGANVLTF
D: NA; size: NA; J: TRBJ1-2; V: TRBV10-3; DNA: TGTGCCATCAGTGAGTCCCAGGGTGGCTATGGCTACACCTTC; CDR3: CAISESQGGYGYTF
D: TRBD1; size: few; J: TRBJ2-3; V: TRBV19; DNA: TGTGCCAGTAGAATGACACAATCCGGGACAGGAGGTGATACGCAGTATTTT; CDR3: CASRMTQSGTGGDTQYF
D: TRBD1; size: few; J: TRBJ2-7; V: TRBV7-8; DNA: TGTGCCAGCAGTTTCGGGACAGGGGGCACCTACGAGCAGTACTTC; CDR3: CASSFGTGGTYEQYF
D: NA; size: many; J: TRBJ2-7; V: TRBV4-1; DNA: TGCGCCAGCAGCCTCTACCTCGGGGGCTACGAGCAGTACTTC; CDR3: CASSLYLGGYEQYF
D: TRBD1; size: NA; J: TRBJ2-2; V: TRBV27; DNA: TGTGCCAGCAGCTACGCCACAGGGGGCACCGGGGAGCTGTTTTTT; CDR3: CASSYATGGTGELFF
D: TRBD2; size: NA; J: TRBJ2-3; V: TRBV12-3/TRBV12-4; DNA: TGTGCCAGCAGTCTGGGACTAGCACCAGATACGCAGTATTTT; CDR3: CASSLGLAPDTQYF
D: NA; size: many; J: TRBJ2-1; V: TRBV7-9; DNA: TGTGCCAGCAGCTCTTCCCCTGGGGCTAGCTTGACAAATGAGCAGTTCTTC; CDR3: CASSSSPGASLTNEQFF
D: NA; size: NA; J: TRBJ2-5; V: TRBV3-1; DNA: TGTGCCAGCAGCCCGACAGAAGAGACCCAGTACTTC; CDR3: CASSPTEETQYF
D: NA; size: few; J: TRBJ1-2; V: TRBV6-1; DNA: TGTGCCAGCAGGGAGGGGGGCCTCGGGTACTATGGCTACACCTTC; CDR3: CASREGGLGYYGYTF
D: NA; size: NA; J: TRBJ2-7; V: TRBV30; DNA: TGTGCCTGGAGTGTCCGCGGGGCCTACGAGCAGTACTTC; CDR3: CAWSVRGAYEQYF
D: NA; size: NA; J: TRBJ1-2; V: TRBV11-1; DNA: TGTGCCAGCAGCTTAGCGGAGGGAAACTATGGCTACACCTTC; CDR3: CASSLAEGNYGYTF